The source of this T cell receptor (beta chain) is a study of naive and memory T cell subsets. An oligonucleotide containing a UMI was ligated to the 3' end of TCR cDNA. Whole blood, 2.5 ml, came from adult healthy volunteers. This clonotype has a handful of counts. Amplification of ligated cDNA took four PCR rounds with SP2 and nested alpha and beta constant primers. A single record per CDR3 protein comes from TCRdb applying MiXCR to the 5' RACE reads. Seen here are 60,000 or so distinct CDR3 sequences, under 8.5% observed once, and the top ten hold around 9.7%. The receptor was isolated from a male donor in good health.

CDR3 DNA sequence: TGTGCCAGCAAATCGGACAGGCCGAACACTGAAGCTTTCTTT. Translating it yields CASKSDRPNTEAFF. The chain carries TRBV19 and TRBJ1-1; TRBD1 matches 7 bases. V was clipped by 9 bases and J by 1 base; unmatched bases: 8. This CDR3 has 14 amino acids. Germline V lookup: CDR1 LNHDA, CDR2 SQIVND (reference sequence).